Listed below are T cell receptor beta chains from one sample, sequenced in a study of PD-1 blockade in classical Hodgkin lymphoma. Assay: immunoSEQ multiplex PCR; the TCRdb copy retains only in-frame clones and omits some. This table holds more than 15,000 clones, about 90% found once. The sequencing sample was made of CD4+ T cells from blood. Every receptor here comes from a human donor with classical Hodgkin lymphoma. The CDR3 runs from the conserved cysteine through the conserved F or W. D genes are given only for firm matches. Rows give clone size only sometimes, using once, few, many, or a class for an expanded clone.

j_call d_call v_call clone_size cdr3_aa cdr3_nt
TRBJ2-5 TRBD2 TRBV14 - CASSRAGGETQYF TGTGCCAGCAGCCGAGCGGGAGGGGAGACCCAGTACTTC
TRBJ2-7 - TRBV28 - CASREGGSYEQYF TGTGCCAGCAGGGAGGGTGGCTCCTACGAGCAGTACTTC
TRBJ2-2 - TRBV25-1 - CASSESSGELFF TGTGCCAGCAGTGAATCTTCCGGGGAGCTGTTTTTT
TRBJ1-1 - TRBV25-1 - CASSETAEAFF TGTGCCAGCAGTGAAACGGCTGAAGCTTTCTTT
TRBJ2-7 - TRBV5-1 - CASSLYGSEYEQYF TGCGCCAGCAGCTTGTATGGGAGTGAATATGAGCAGTACTTC
TRBJ1-5 - TRBV4-1 few CASSQDSRGNQPQHF TGCGCCAGCAGCCAAGATAGTCGTGGCAATCAGCCCCAGCATTTT
TRBJ2-5 TRBD2 TRBV5-4 - CASSGVGGLSSETQYF TGTGCCAGCAGCGGTGTCGGGGGGTTAAGCAGCGAGACCCAGTACTTC
TRBJ2-5 - TRBV18 - CASSRDRETQYF TGTGCCAGCTCGAGGGATCGAGAGACCCAGTACTTC
TRBJ1-5 - TRBV28 - CASSFGSLTNSNQPQHF TGTGCCAGCAGTTTTGGGTCGCTAACGAATAGCAATCAGCCCCAGCATTTT
TRBJ1-6 - TRBV5-1 - CASSLQKTNSPLHF TGCGCCAGCAGCTTGCAGAAGACTAATTCACCCCTCCACTTT
TRBJ1-5 - TRBV29-1 - CSVSMDSSNQPQHF TGCAGCGTTTCTATGGACAGTAGCAATCAGCCCCAGCATTTT
TRBJ1-3 - TRBV11-2 - CASSRPTGGGNTIYF TGTGCCAGCAGCCGACCGACAGGCGGGGGAAACACCATATATTTT
TRBJ2-3 - TRBV5-4 - CASSPGPYTDTQYF TGTGCCAGCAGTCCGGGCCCCTACACAGATACGCAGTATTTT
TRBJ2-1 TRBD2 TRBV5-4 once CASSLAGEGRRFF TGTGCCAGCAGCTTGGCGGGGGAGGGGCGGCGGTTCTTC
TRBJ1-2 - TRBV27 - CASSSTNYGYTF TGTGCCAGCAGTTCTACTAACTATGGCTACACCTTC
TRBJ2-2 - TRBV10-1 once CASSQDVNTGELFF TGCGCCAGCAGTCAGGACGTAAACACCGGGGAGCTGTTTTTT
TRBJ1-1 - TRBV6-6 - CASSYVGPEAFF TGTGCCAGCAGTTATGTAGGACCTGAAGCTTTCTTT
TRBJ2-1 TRBD1 TRBV9 - CASSAQGSDEQFF TGTGCCAGCAGCGCACAGGGGAGCGATGAGCAGTTCTTC
TRBJ2-7 TRBD2 TRBV7-2 - CASSLVQRGSYEQYF TGTGCCAGCAGCTTAGTCCAGCGGGGATCCTACGAGCAGTACTTC
TRBJ1-4 - TRBV28 once CASKGATNEKLFF TGTGCCAGCAAAGGGGCCACTAATGAAAAACTGTTTTTT